These 20 T cell receptor beta chains came from one sample sequenced in a study of T cell responses to AZD1222 COVID-19 vaccine. Data came from immunoSEQ multiplex PCR; TCRdb stores just in-frame clones and leaves some out. The sample yields around 150,000 clones, under 95% seen once. Sequences were derived from peripheral blood, sampled on day 0 of AZD1222 vaccination. All receptors derive from an adult in good health.

This clone was seen just once. V gene TRBV19 combines with J gene TRBJ1-6; no firm D call. V shed 5 bases and J shed 10 bases, with 12 bases lying between them. The CDR3 runs 13 residues. Germline CDR1 reads LNHDA; CDR2 reads SQIVND (reference sequence). DNA of the CDR3: TGTGCCAGTAGTCGGACTGAACGATCACCCCTCCACTTT. Its protein product is CASSRTERSPLHF.

The chain couples TRBV25-1 to TRBJ2-1, with D possibly matching TRBD2 (6 bases). CDR1 is MGHDK and CDR2 is SYGVNS in the germline V gene. This CDR3 is built from 13 residues. V was cut by 3 bases and J by 5 bases, with 8 bases left in between. CDR3 coding DNA: TGTGCCAGCAGTGACTGGGGGGACAATGAGCAGTTCTTC. It specifies CASSDWGDNEQFF.

The gene calls are TRBV28 and TRBJ2-5, with 9 bases aligning to TRBD2. The trim removed 5 bases at V and 2 bases at J, leaving 6 bases unmatched. This CDR3 contains 15 residues. CDR1 is MDHEN, CDR2 SYDVKM, per germline. CDR3 DNA sequence: TGTGCCAGCAGTACTATAGCGGGAGAACAAGAGACCCAGTACTTC. Residues: CASSTIAGEQETQYF.

V gene TRBV19 combines with J gene TRBJ1-2; D is possibly TRBD1 (5 bases). This CDR3 region has 14 residues. Germline CDR1 LNHDA, CDR2 SQIVND (reference sequence). Trimming shortened V by 6 bases and J by 4 bases, and 15 bases separated the two germline ends. CDR3 in DNA: TGTGCCAGTAGGGGAAGGGGCGAGGGCTATGGCTACACCTTC. Translating it yields CASRGRGEGYGYTF.

J is TRBJ1-2 and V is TRBV6-1, with D perhaps TRBD1 (5 bases). The CDR3 spans 14 residues. Trimming pared 7 bases from V and 3 bases from J, leaving 15 bases between. Germline V gives CDR1 MNHNS, CDR2 SASEGT. CDR3 residues: CASTVPREDYGYTF. In DNA, the CDR3 is TGTGCCAGCACGGTCCCCAGGGAGGACTATGGCTACACCTTC.

The chain links TRBV5-1 to TRBJ2-3; 10 nucleotides align to TRBD2. Germline loops: CDR1 SGHRS, CDR2 YFSETQ. J gave up 5 bases and V 0 bases, and 0 bases lay outside the gene matches. The CDR3 covers 14 residues. CDR3 loop: CASSLGLAGDTQYF. The CDR3 DNA is TGCGCCAGCAGCTTGGGACTAGCGGGAGATACGCAGTATTTT. The full variable domain, completed using reference TRBV5-1 and TRBJ2-3, is KAGVTQTPRYLIKTRGQQVTLSCSPISGHRSVSWYQQTPGQGLQFLFEYFSETQRNKGNFPGRFSGRQFSNSRSEMNVSTLELGDSALYLCASSLGLAGDTQYFGPGTRLTVL.

The rearrangement links TRBV28 to TRBJ2-7; maybe TRBD1 (5 bases). There are 15 residues in the CDR3. The V and J ends lost 4 bases and 0 bases respectively, with 13 bases between them. Germline V gene lookup returns CDR1 MDHEN and CDR2 SYDVKM. The CDR3 region has the DNA TGTGCCAGCAGTTCCATTTCCAGGGCCTCCTACGAGCAGTACTTC. This encodes CASSSISRASYEQYF.

Only a few counts were recorded for this clone. The chain is built from TRBV13 and TRBJ2-2, with a weak D call TRBD1 (6 bases). This CDR3 is built from 15 residues. Germline V CDR1 and CDR2: PRHDT, FYEKMQ (reference sequence). Trimming pared 6 bases from V and 6 bases from J, leaving 17 bases between. The CDR3 DNA follows: TGTGCCAGCAGTTCCGGACAGATTTTCGCCGGGGAGCTGTTTTTT. Translated: CASSSGQIFAGELFF.

This chain connects TRBV29-1 to TRBJ1-1, with D unclear. Trimming left V 5 bases short and J 6 bases short, with 7 bases between. Germline V lookup: CDR1 SQVTM, CDR2 ANQGSEA. This CDR3 contains 10 residues. The CDR3 DNA follows: TGCAGCGTTCTCCGGTCTGAAGCTTTCTTT. Translating it yields CSVLRSEAFF.

This chain uses TRBV19 with TRBJ2-1; D remains unclear. Trimming shortened V by 3 bases and J by 2 bases, and 5 bases separated the two germline ends. There are 13 residues in the CDR3. Per germline, CDR1 LNHDA and CDR2 SQIVND (reference sequence). The CDR3 sequence: CASSMGTYNEQFF. The CDR3 DNA follows: TGTGCCAGTAGTATGGGTACCTACAATGAGCAGTTCTTC.

This chain uses TRBV5-8 with TRBJ2-7, with TRBD2 matching 10 bases. After removal of 2 bases from V and 0 bases from J, the junction contained 11 bases not matched to a gene. Germline CDR1 reads SGHTS; CDR2 reads YDEGEE. The CDR3 consists of 18 residues. As DNA, the CDR3 is TGTGCCAGCAGCTTCAGCCGAGGAGCGGGGGGGTTCTCCTACGAGCAGTACTTC. It translates to CASSFSRGAGGFSYEQYF.

This chain links TRBV7-2 with TRBJ2-5; maybe TRBD2 (6 bases). The CDR3 spans 17 residues. Looked up from germline, CDR1 is SGHTA and CDR2 is FQGNSA. The ends were cut back, 1 base at V and 2 bases at J, with 17 bases in the middle. The CDR3 protein is CASSLEWGSGDQETQYF. The CDR3 nucleotides are TGTGCCAGCAGCTTAGAGTGGGGTAGCGGAGATCAAGAGACCCAGTACTTC.

The chain joins TRBV27 to TRBJ1-1; D possibly corresponds to TRBD1 (5 bases). Trimming removed 3 bases from V and 5 bases from J, with 13 bases in between. The V gene's germline CDR1 is MNHEY and CDR2 SMNVEV (reference sequence). CDR3 length: 14 residues. The CDR3 region is CASSFGDLGTEAFF. CDR3 bases: TGTGCCAGCAGTTTCGGGGACTTGGGGACTGAAGCTTTCTTT.

The chain has TRBV11-3 and TRBJ2-1; 9 bases are a match to TRBD2. Germline CDR1 is SGHNT and CDR2 is YENEEA. The J segment lost 12 bases and the V segment lost 1 base, leaving 7 bases of the junction unmatched. The length of the CDR3 is 14 residues. The CDR3 is CASSLGPSGGLQFF. The CDR3 region has the DNA TGTGCCAGCAGCTTAGGTCCGAGCGGGGGGCTGCAGTTCTTC. Full variable domain (outside the CDR3, taken from reference TRBV11-3 and TRBJ2-1): EAGVVQSPRYKIIEKKQPVAFWCNPISGHNTLYWYLQNLGQGPELLIRYENEEAVDDSQLPKDRFSAERLKGVDSTLKIQPAELGDSAVYLCASSLGPSGGLQFFGPGTRLTVL.

The V gene is TRBV10-1, the J gene TRBJ2-7; 10 bases line up with TRBD1. J was trimmed by 3 bases and V by 8 bases; bases with no gene match: 1. Germline values: CDR1 WNHNN, CDR2 SYGVQD (reference sequence). The CDR3 runs 12 residues. The chain's CDR3 is CASRDRGYEQYF. The CDR3 DNA reads as TGCGCCAGCCGGGACAGGGGCTACGAGCAGTACTTC.

The chain recombines TRBV5-8 with TRBJ1-3; D is unclear. Germline V CDR1 and CDR2: SGHTS, YDEGEE. V lost 4 bases and J lost 4, with 9 bases in between. CDR3 length: 13 amino acids. The CDR3 is CASSLDPGNTIYF. The CDR3 nucleotides are TGTGCCAGCAGCCTAGACCCAGGAAACACCATATATTTT.

The chain has TRBV28 and TRBJ2-3, with TRBD2 identical over 8 bases. CDR1 is MDHEN, CDR2 SYDVKM, per germline. J lost 3 bases, V lost 7 bases, and 6 bases had no gene match. CDR3 size: 14 residues. The CDR3 spells CASKPGGPTDTQYF. DNA for the CDR3: TGTGCCAGCAAACCGGGAGGGCCTACAGATACGCAGTATTTT.

The chain carries TRBV28 and TRBJ1-2, with D possibly TRBD1 on 5 matching bases. The germline V gene encodes CDR1 MDHEN and CDR2 SYDVKM. This CDR3 is 21 amino acids long. V lost 1 base, J lost 5 bases, and 32 bases lay in between. The DNA of the CDR3 is TGTGCCAGCAGTTTATTGCCAGGGTCTGTGGGACTCCACAAACCTTTTTATGGCTACACCTTC. Translated, it gives CASSLLPGSVGLHKPFYGYTF.

This clone has a single count. This rearrangement joins TRBV19 to TRBJ1-1, with D uncertain. CDR3 length: 12 residues. Trimming took off 3 bases at V and 8 bases at J, with 10 bases between the two ends. The germline gives CDR1 LNHDA, CDR2 SQIVND (reference sequence). CDR3 bases: TGTGCCAGTAGTATGCTAGGCTCGGAAGCTTTCTTT. This encodes CASSMLGSEAFF.

This clone was seen once. CDR3 protein: CASSYGPGQPQHF. The CDR3 nucleotides read TGTGCCAGCAGTTACGGTCCAGGTCAGCCCCAGCATTTT. This chain connects TRBV6-5 to TRBJ1-5; D gene unclear. Germline lookup yields CDR1 MNHEY and CDR2 SVGAGI. CDR3 size: 13 residues. V was shortened by 2 bases and J by 6 bases, with 8 bases between the two germline ends.